Sequencing of this TCR beta chain was carried out in a study of identical twins. Using its own MiXCR run on the 5' RACE reads, TCRdb lists one record per CDR3 protein. This sample has 1.5 million to 2 million distinct CDR3 sequences; about 30% occur once, and the top ten carry over 0.25%. Germline loops: CDR1 SGHRS, CDR2 YFSETQ. This CDR3 has 15 amino acids. Findings and limits, study-wide: Potential partial confounding of zero-insertion analyses by invariant MAIT and iNKT cells was noted.

The table lists this clonotype with a few counts. What it recognizes is unknown. Sequence at one end of the junction differs from germline and may be a read error. V is TRBV5-1 and J is TRBJ2-6; tentatively, D is TRBD1 or TRBD2 (6 bases each). Source material: cord blood. The clonotype was recovered from a newborn girl in good health. The CDR3 region is CASKQGLSGADVLTF. The CDR3, as DNA: TGCGCCAGCAAACAGGGACTCTCTGGGGCCGACGTCCTGACTTTC.